The 18 T cell receptor beta chains listed next were all sequenced from one sample in a study of blood T cell repertoires in COVID-19. The data were produced by immunoSEQ multiplex PCR, yet TCRdb's version contains in-frame clones alone and is incomplete. Of about 81,000 clones in the sample, 80% to 90% were seen once. Sequenced: peripheral blood. These receptors were collected from a woman of 80 years or more with acute or convalescent COVID-19.

The chain is built from TRBV7-2 and TRBJ2-1; D uncertain. V dropped 1 base and J dropped 7 bases, with 11 bases sitting between them. Germline assignment: CDR1 SGHTA and CDR2 FQGNSA. The CDR3 spans 14 residues. The CDR3, as DNA: TGTGCCAGCAGCTTAGAGGCTAGTCAAAATGAGCAGTTCTTC. Translated: CASSLEASQNEQFF.

The chain employs TRBV13 and TRBJ1-4; D is unresolved. The germline V and J ends were trimmed by 3 bases and 7 bases, with 6 bases remaining between them. The CDR3 length is 12 residues. CDR1 PRHDT and CDR2 FYEKMQ come from the germline V gene (reference sequence). The CDR3 spells CASSFSGEKLFF. Written as DNA, the CDR3 is TGTGCCAGCAGCTTTAGTGGTGAAAAACTGTTTTTT.

The chain combines TRBV10-3 with TRBJ2-5; TRBD1 agrees at 7 bases. Germline V gives CDR1 ENHRY, CDR2 SYGVKD. The V segment lost 6 bases and the J segment 0 bases; nucleotides outside the gene matches: 1. This CDR3 has 13 amino acids. The CDR3 DNA is TGTGCCATCAGGGGGACAGACCAAGAGACCCAGTACTTC. It codes for CAIRGTDQETQYF.

V and J are TRBV18 and TRBJ2-3, with a possible D match to TRBD2 (5 bases). The CDR3 extends over 15 amino acids. Germline CDR1 KGHSH, CDR2 LQKENI. V lost 4 bases and J 0 bases, leaving 11 bases between the germline ends. The CDR3: CASSLRAGSTDTQYF. CDR3 DNA: TGTGCCAGCTCACTACGCGCGGGTAGCACAGATACGCAGTATTTT. The full variable domain, rest sourced from reference TRBV18 and TRBJ2-3, is NAGVMQNPRHLVRRRGQEARLRCSPMKGHSHVYWYRQLPEEGLKFMVYLQKENIIDESGMPKERFSAEFPKEGPSILRIQQVVRGDSAAYFCASSLRAGSTDTQYFGPGTRLTVL.

The DNA of the CDR3 is TGTGCCAGCGGAGCGGATACTGGCACAGATACGCAGTATTTT. It codes for CASGADTGTDTQYF. This chain joins TRBV6-5 and TRBJ2-3, with D tentatively TRBD2 (5 bases). The CDR3 length is 14 residues. V lost 8 bases, J lost 1 base, and 13 bases lay in between. Germline lookup yields CDR1 MNHEY and CDR2 SVGAGI.

The V call is TRBV5-1, the J call TRBJ1-1; D is unresolved. Trimming took 3 bases from V and 4 from J, leaving 10 bases between them. This CDR3 has 13 residues. The germline CDR1 and CDR2 sequences are SGHRS and YFSETQ. In DNA, the CDR3 is TGCGCCAGCAGCTCCACGGGTCGCACTGAAGCTTTCTTT. Its translation is CASSSTGRTEAFF.

This sequence joins TRBV2 and TRBJ2-7, with D possibly being TRBD1 (6 bases). The CDR3 runs to 12 residues. The germline gives CDR1 SNHLY, CDR2 FYNNEI. Deletions cut 7 bases from V and 3 bases from J, with 10 bases between. CDR3 sequence (DNA): TGTGCCAGCACCACAGGGTACTACGAGCAGTACTTC. It translates to CASTTGYYEQYF.

The rearrangement joins TRBV2 to TRBJ2-2; 10 positions agree with TRBD2. The CDR3 runs to 16 residues. The germline CDR1 and CDR2 sequences are SNHLY and FYNNEI. The junction had 8 bases not matched to a gene; V was cut back by 6 bases and J by 4 bases. CDR3 nucleotides: TGTGCCAGCAGCTTATCTAGCGGGAGAGGCACCGGGGAGCTGTTTTTT. It specifies CASSLSSGRGTGELFF.

The chain couples TRBV13 to TRBJ2-3, with 9 positions matching TRBD1. The CDR3 consists of 18 residues. Germline V gives CDR1 PRHDT, CDR2 FYEKMQ (reference sequence). With 5 bases clipped from V and 5 bases from J, the junction kept 17 bases outside the gene matches. The CDR3 reads CASSTYGTGYTVGDTQYF. CDR3 coding DNA: TGTGCCAGCAGCACCTACGGGACAGGGTATACAGTTGGAGATACGCAGTATTTT.

In this sample, this clone turned up a few times. The same CDR3 can be traced to other DNA sequences in this sample. V and J are TRBV2 and TRBJ2-7; the match to TRBD2 covers 14 bases. The CDR3 is made up of 15 amino acids. Per germline, CDR1 SNHLY and CDR2 FYNNEI. Trimming at V came to 6 bases and at J to 3 bases, leaving 4 bases not matched to a gene. CDR3 residues: CASRAGTSGSYEQYF. In DNA, the CDR3 is TGTGCCAGCAGGGCCGGGACTAGCGGGAGCTACGAGCAGTACTTC.

This clone was observed once. The V and J genes are TRBV2 and TRBJ2-3; a weak D match, TRBD2 (5 bases). CDR3 size: 13 residues. The germline V and J ends were trimmed by 4 bases and 3 bases, with 8 bases remaining between them. The germline CDR1 and CDR2 sequences are SNHLY and FYNNEI. CDR3 coding DNA: TGTGCCAGCAGTGTTTCGGGGACAGATACGCAGTATTTT. This gives the protein CASSVSGTDTQYF.

The chain uses TRBV7-3 and TRBJ2-3, with TRBD2 as a possible D gene (5 bases). The CDR3 runs to 15 residues. The V end was cut by 3 bases, the J end by 2 bases, with 12 bases between. Germline CDR1 reads SGHTA; CDR2 reads FQGTGA. CDR3 nucleotide sequence: TGTGCCAGCAGCTTGGTCAGCGGTCCCACAGATACGCAGTATTTT. Protein product: CASSLVSGPTDTQYF.

The genes are TRBV7-2 and TRBJ2-7; TRBD1 aligns across 7 bases. Germline lookup yields CDR1 SGHTA and CDR2 FQGNSA. V trimming: 3 bases; J trimming: 2 bases; junction bases outside the gene matches: 1. CDR3 length equals 13 residues. The chain's CDR3 is CASSFGTAYEQYF. The DNA of the CDR3 is TGTGCCAGCAGCTTCGGGACAGCCTACGAGCAGTACTTC.

This chain connects TRBV7-2 to TRBJ2-7; TRBD2 might be the D (6 bases). The V gene's germline CDR1 is SGHTA and CDR2 FQGNSA. The V gene lost 1 base and the J gene lost 0 bases, with 10 bases spanning the gap. This CDR3 comprises 15 residues. The CDR3 sequence is CASSLVGGNSYEQYF. CDR3 bases: TGTGCCAGCAGCTTAGTGGGGGGTAACTCCTACGAGCAGTACTTC.

V usage is TRBV11-2 and J usage is TRBJ2-5; D is perhaps TRBD2 (5 bases). Between the trimmed V and J ends, which lost 1 base and 13 bases, there was a span of 31 bases. The CDR3 totals 18 residues. Germline lookup yields CDR1 SGHAT and CDR2 FQNNGV. In DNA, the CDR3 is TGTGCCAGCAGCTTAGGAATACCCTCCGCTAGCTGGAACGGGCGCACGTACTTC. It codes for CASSLGIPSASWNGRTYF.

CDR3 DNA: TGTGCCAGCTCAGGCCCCGCTACTGAAGCTTTCTTT. Translated: CASSGPATEAFF. The rearrangement links TRBV18 to TRBJ1-1; D is unclear. Trimming pared 5 bases from V and 5 bases from J, leaving 9 bases between. CDR1 and CDR2 from the germline V gene are KGHSH and LQKENI. CDR3 length equals 12 residues.

This chain uses TRBV6-5 with TRBJ2-7, with 7 nucleotides matching TRBD2. Trimming took 0 bases from V and 2 from J; bases not matched to a gene: 4. From germline, CDR1 is MNHEY and CDR2 SVGAGI. The CDR3 is 15 residues long. The CDR3 region has the DNA TGTGCCAGCAGTTACTCGGGACTACCCACCTACGAGCAGTACTTC. Its translation: CASSYSGLPTYEQYF.

This clone appeared once. The rearrangement joins TRBV3-1 (or the pseudogene TRBV3-2) to TRBJ2-3; 14 nucleotides match TRBD2. The CDR3 loop spans 20 amino acids. V lost 5 bases and J lost 0; bases outside the gene matches: 13. Germline CDR1 reads LGHDT; CDR2 reads YNNKEL (reference sequence). CDR3 DNA sequence: TGTGCCAGCAGCGACACGTGGGGGACTAGCGGGAGTGGGAGCACAGATACGCAGTATTTT. The encoded protein is CASSDTWGTSGSGSTDTQYF.